The 28 T cell receptor beta chains given below trace back to one sample, sequenced in a study of glioma-infiltrating T cells after dendritic cell vaccination. The time point denotes: after dendritic cell vaccination, including at tumor progression/relapse. Monocyte-derived dendritic cells, cultured seven days with IL-4 and GM-CSF, were pulsed with autologous tumor lysate. Here immunoSEQ multiplex PCR was the method, and the copy in TCRdb shows in-frame clones only, minus some. The repertoire holds some 970 clones, with roughly 82% as singletons. The sequenced sample was tumor tissue, obtained after dendritic cell vaccination. The receptors stem from a human donor with glioblastoma.

V usage is TRBV2 and J usage is TRBJ2-5, with 8 nucleotides matching TRBD1. Germline CDR1 SNHLY, CDR2 FYNNEI. The trim removed 8 bases at V and 0 bases at J, leaving 2 bases unmatched. CDR3 length: 13 residues. The CDR3 here is CASGGQDQETQYF. DNA for the CDR3: TGTGCCAGCGGGGGACAGGACCAAGAGACCCAGTACTTC.

The V call is TRBV5-1, the J call TRBJ2-7; 7 bases are shared with TRBD1. Trimming cost V 3 bases and J 2 bases; bases outside gene matches: 5. Germline V gives CDR1 SGHRS, CDR2 YFSETQ. The CDR3 spans 14 residues. This CDR3 is CASSSTGQAYEQYF. The CDR3 DNA is TGCGCCAGCAGCTCAACCGGACAGGCCTACGAGCAGTACTTC. The full variable domain, with the rest looked up from reference TRBV5-1 and TRBJ2-7, is KAGVTQTPRYLIKTRGQQVTLSCSPISGHRSVSWYQQTPGQGLQFLFEYFSETQRNKGNFPGRFSGRQFSNSRSEMNVSTLELGDSALYLCASSSTGQAYEQYFGPGTRLTVT.

The gene calls are TRBV7-2 and TRBJ2-5; the D gene is possibly TRBD1 (6 bases). The J call may be faulty, since TRBJ2-7 better matches the DNA end. The germline gives CDR1 SGHTA, CDR2 FQGNSA. This CDR3 has 15 amino acids. The CDR3 nucleotides read TGTGCCAGCAGCTTAGTAACAGGGTATACTAGCGAGCAGTACTTC. Protein sequence: CASSLVTGYTSEQYF.

The chain links TRBV11-1 to TRBJ2-3; 12 positions match TRBD2. V gave up 5 bases and J gave up 2 bases; unmatched junction bases: 8. CDR1 is SGHAT, CDR2 FQDESV, per germline (reference sequence). The CDR3 has 17 residues. Here the CDR3 reads CASSPKRLAGDTDTQYF. CDR3 in DNA: TGTGCCAGCAGCCCAAAACGACTAGCGGGAGACACAGATACGCAGTATTTT.

For the CDR3, the DNA is TGCGCCAGCAGCTTGAGGACAGCTTCCTATGGCTACACCTTC. This translates into CASSLRTASYGYTF. The chain carries TRBV5-1 and TRBJ1-2; TRBD1 is a possible D gene (6 bases). Trimming pared 1 base from V and 4 bases from J, leaving 11 bases between. Germline V lookup: CDR1 SGHRS, CDR2 YFSETQ. The CDR3 consists of 14 residues.

The chain employs TRBV7-6 and TRBJ2-5, with 9 nucleotides matching TRBD1. Looked up from germline, CDR1 is SGHVS and CDR2 is FNYEAQ. CDR3 length: 14 residues. Trimming removed 1 base from V and 3 bases from J; junction bases left unmatched: 0. Here the CDR3 reads CASSLGTGEETQYF. The CDR3 region has the DNA TGTGCCAGCAGCTTAGGGACAGGGGAAGAGACCCAGTACTTC.

V is TRBV19 and J is TRBJ2-1; D remains unclear. CDR1 and CDR2 (germline): LNHDA, SQIVND (reference sequence). Trimming took 1 base from V and 7 from J, leaving 8 bases between them. The CDR3 spans 13 residues. The CDR3 DNA reads as TGTGCCAGTAGTATAGGTCAGTTTAATGAGCAGTTCTTC. This encodes CASSIGQFNEQFF.

The rearrangement uses TRBV7-3 and TRBJ2-5; D unclear. CDR3 length: 10 residues. From germline, CDR1 is SGHTA and CDR2 FQGTGA. V was clipped by 5 bases and J by 4 bases, with 2 bases between them. The CDR3 is CASSLETQYF. Written as DNA, the CDR3 is TGTGCCAGCAGCCTAGAGACCCAGTACTTC.

This chain connects TRBV7-2 to TRBJ2-5, with TRBD2 matching over 12 bases. V was pared by 1 base and J by 3 bases, with 9 bases of the junction left unmatched. The CDR3 loop spans 18 amino acids. The germline gives CDR1 SGHTA, CDR2 FQGNSA. In DNA, the CDR3 is TGTGCCAGCAGCTTAGATATGGGGCTAGCGGGGGGGAAAGAGACCCAGTACTTC. Residues: CASSLDMGLAGGKETQYF.

In this sample, this clone turned up once. This chain uses TRBV11-2 with TRBJ1-1; D unclear. Trimming took off 2 bases at V and 11 bases at J, with 12 bases between the two ends. This CDR3 is 12 amino acids long. CDR1 and CDR2 (germline): SGHAT, FQNNGV. CDR3 sequence reads: CASSLNWAEAFF. The CDR3 DNA reads TGTGCCAGCAGCTTAAATTGGGCAGAGGCTTTCTTT. Complete variable domain (other parts from reference TRBV11-2 and TRBJ1-1): EAGVAQSPRYKIIEKRQSVAFWCNPISGHATLYWYQQILGQGPKLLIQFQNNGVVDDSQLPKDRFSAERLKGVDSTLKIQPAKLEDSAVYLCASSLNWAEAFFGQGTRLTVV.

The rearrangement links TRBV6-1 to TRBJ1-3, with D maybe TRBD1 (6 bases). The V and J ends lost 3 bases and 0 bases respectively, with 9 bases between them. CDR3 length equals 15 residues. Germline CDR1 MNHNS, CDR2 SASEGT. This CDR3 is CASSEGHPSGNTIYF. The CDR3 DNA reads TGTGCCAGCAGTGAGGGACACCCCTCTGGAAACACCATATATTTT.

V usage is TRBV9 and J usage is TRBJ2-1; 7 bases are shared with TRBD1. The CDR3 has 11 residues. V lost 6 bases and J lost 9; bases outside the gene matches: 3. Germline values: CDR1 SGDLS, CDR2 YYNGEE. The CDR3 region has the DNA TGTGCCAGCATACAGGGGAGTGAGCAGTTCTTC. Its protein is CASIQGSEQFF.

For the CDR3, the DNA is TGTGCCAGCAGTACCGACAAGCAGTTCTTC. Encoded protein: CASSTDKQFF. The chain carries TRBV6-6 and TRBJ2-1; D is undetermined. V was trimmed by 5 bases and J by 11 bases, leaving 7 bases between them. Germline V lookup: CDR1 MNHNY, CDR2 SVGAGI (reference sequence). The CDR3 runs to 10 residues.

V is TRBV7-6 and J is TRBJ1-1, with TRBD1 as a possible D gene (5 bases). Trimming pared 0 bases from V and 5 bases from J, leaving 10 bases between. Germline loops: CDR1 SGHVS, CDR2 FNYEAQ. This CDR3 is built from 14 residues. CDR3 protein: CASSLAGVGTEAFF. The CDR3 DNA reads TGTGCCAGCAGCTTAGCAGGGGTGGGTACTGAAGCTTTCTTT.

The V and J genes are TRBV6-1 and TRBJ1-5, with D possibly TRBD1 on 5 matching bases. Germline CDR1 reads MNHNS; CDR2 reads SASEGT. V lost 1 base and J lost 5, with 15 bases in between. The CDR3 sequence is 16 residues long. The CDR3 spells CASSEGSGEGYQPQHF. In DNA form, the CDR3 reads TGTGCCAGCAGTGAAGGTAGTGGGGAGGGGTATCAGCCCCAGCATTTT.

The chain has TRBV5-1 and TRBJ1-2, with 7 bases that match TRBD1. The CDR3 extends over 13 amino acids. The V gene's germline CDR1 is SGHRS and CDR2 YFSETQ. Losses at the gene ends were 2 bases for V and 2 bases for J; bases not matched to a gene: 0. The CDR3 nucleotides are TGCGCCAGCAGCTTACAGGGGAACTATGGCTACACCTTC. Residues: CASSLQGNYGYTF.

This clone was picked up one time. The genes are TRBV15 and TRBJ1-5; TRBD1 matches at 8 bases. The CDR3 runs to 18 residues. From germline, CDR1 is LNHNV and CDR2 YYDKDF (reference sequence). V lost 0 bases and J lost 6; bases outside the gene matches: 13. The CDR3 protein is CATSRDLAAQGASQPQHF. The CDR3 DNA reads TGTGCCACCAGCAGAGATTTGGCGGCCCAGGGGGCAAGTCAGCCCCAGCATTTT. Looking up the rest from reference TRBV15 and TRBJ1-5 gives the full variable domain: DAMVIQNPRYQVTQFGKPVTLSCSQTLNHNVMYWYQQKSSQAPKLLFHYYDKDFNNEADTPDNFQSRRPNTSFCFLDIRSPGLGDTAMYLCATSRDLAAQGASQPQHFGDGTRLSIL.

The chain links TRBV7-9 to TRBJ2-5, with TRBD1 identical over 11 bases. CDR3 length: 15 residues. V lost 5 bases, J lost 4 bases, and 6 bases stayed unmatched. The germline CDR1 and CDR2 sequences are SEHNR and FQNEAQ (reference sequence). CDR3 in DNA: TGTGCCAGCAGCCAAGGACAGGGGGCGGGAGAGACCCAGTACTTC. Translation gives CASSQGQGAGETQYF.

This sequence joins TRBV11-3 and TRBJ2-7; D remains unclear. V lost 7 bases, J lost 3 bases, and 10 bases lay in between. CDR1 is SGHNT, CDR2 YENEEA, per germline. The CDR3 covers 12 residues. CDR3 region: CASTNTYYEQYF. The CDR3 bases are TGTGCCAGCACAAACACGTACTACGAGCAGTACTTC.

J is TRBJ2-5 and V is TRBV6-6; 9 bases align to TRBD1. The CDR3 is 15 residues long. Looked up from germline, CDR1 is MNHNY and CDR2 is SVGAGI (reference sequence). Trimming took 0 bases from V and 4 from J; bases not matched to a gene: 3. The CDR3 is CASSYSGTGLETQYF. The CDR3 nucleotides are TGTGCCAGCAGTTACTCAGGGACAGGGCTAGAGACCCAGTACTTC.

The V call is TRBV4-2, the J call TRBJ1-2, with TRBD1 matching 7 bases. V lost 1 base to trimming and J lost 0 bases; unmatched junction nucleotides: 2. The germline gives CDR1 LGHNA, CDR2 YNFKEQ. This CDR3 region has 15 residues. The CDR3 region is CASSQGQGANYGYTF. In DNA form, the CDR3 reads TGTGCCAGCAGCCAAGGTCAGGGGGCTAACTATGGCTACACCTTC.

This clone appeared a few times. V is TRBV19 and J is TRBJ2-3; 7 bases fit TRBD2. The CDR3 totals 13 residues. The V gene's germline CDR1 is LNHDA and CDR2 SQIVND (reference sequence). V was pared by 7 bases and J by 3 bases, with 4 bases of the junction left unmatched. Here the CDR3 reads CASTGGRTDTQYF. The CDR3 nucleotides read TGTGCCAGTACGGGGGGTAGGACAGATACGCAGTATTTT.

This clone was counted once. J is TRBJ2-3 and V is TRBV27, with D unclear. Between the trimmed V and J ends, which lost 5 bases and 0 bases, there was a span of 6 bases. Germline CDR1 and CDR2: MNHEY and SMNVEV (reference sequence). This CDR3 is 13 amino acids long. The DNA for the CDR3 is TGTGCCAGCAGTATCCCTAGCACAGATACGCAGTATTTT. Translating gives CASSIPSTDTQYF.

The chain combines TRBV30 with TRBJ2-3; 8 bases line up with TRBD1. J gave up 0 bases and V 1 base, and 3 bases lay outside the gene matches. CDR3 length: 15 amino acids. CDR1 and CDR2 from the germline V gene are GTSNPN and SVGIG (reference sequence). The CDR3 nucleotides are TGTGCCTGGAGTGGCAGGGGGCTGAGCACAGATACGCAGTATTTT. As protein: CAWSGRGLSTDTQYF.

This chain connects TRBV28 to TRBJ2-2; 8 nucleotides agree with TRBD2. Germline values: CDR1 MDHEN, CDR2 SYDVKM. The CDR3 is made up of 15 amino acids. Unmatched junction bases numbered 7, after V lost 10 bases and J lost 0 bases. CDR3 sequence (DNA): TGTGCCACCCTCCGGGGGGGCTCGAACACCGGGGAGCTGTTTTTT. Its translation is CATLRGGSNTGELFF.

The chain links TRBV7-9 to TRBJ2-7; D might be TRBD1 (6 bases). Germline-derived CDR1 and CDR2 are SEHNR and FQNEAQ (reference sequence). The CDR3 has 15 amino acids. Trimming left V 5 bases short and J 0 bases short, with 14 bases between. The CDR3 DNA reads as TGTGCCAGCAGCCCTAGCCGGGACAACTCCTACGAGCAGTACTTC. Translation gives CASSPSRDNSYEQYF.

The chain recombines TRBV19 with TRBJ2-3; D is possibly TRBD1 (6 bases). V lost 8 bases, J lost 0 bases, and 12 bases lay in between. Germline V CDR1 and CDR2: LNHDA, SQIVND (reference sequence). The CDR3 extends over 14 amino acids. CDR3 sequence: CASSTGLSTDTQYF. DNA of the CDR3: TGTGCCAGTTCAACAGGGCTTAGCACAGATACGCAGTATTTT.

This clone was recorded once. This sequence joins TRBV30 and TRBJ1-5, with D unresolved. CDR1 and CDR2 (germline): GTSNPN, SVGIG (reference sequence). This CDR3 has 13 residues. The V and J ends lost 1 base and 0 bases respectively, with 4 bases between them. CDR3 DNA: TGTGCCTGGAGTGGGAGTAGCAATCAGCCCCAGCATTTT. This translates into CAWSGSSNQPQHF.